Following are 3 T cell receptor beta chains from one sample sequenced in a study of cytomegalovirus exposure and HLA in healthy donors. Assay used: immunoSEQ multiplex PCR; TCRdb lists only in-frame clones, some missing. This table has some 140,000 clones, around 83% appearing once. Material for sequencing was PBMCs. All receptors derive from a human donor in good health.

This chain connects TRBV2 to TRBJ2-1; a weak D match, TRBD1 (5 bases). V lost 4 bases and J lost 7, with 17 bases in between. The CDR3 has 15 amino acids. Germline CDR1 and CDR2: SNHLY and FYNNEI. The CDR3 region is CASSVQGLKLNEQFF. The CDR3 bases are TGTGCCAGCAGTGTTCAGGGCCTGAAATTGAATGAGCAGTTCTTC.

This sequence joins TRBV21-1 and TRBJ2-7; the D call TRBD2 from the table was never checked on the DNA. TRBV21-1 represents a pseudogene. The CDR3 runs to 10 residues. The CDR3 region has the DNA TGTGCCAGGCACCTAGACGAGCAGTACTTC. Protein: CARHLDEQYF.

The chain is built from TRBV19 and TRBJ2-5, with D tentatively TRBD2 (5 bases). The CDR3 spans 16 residues. Germline V gene sequence: CDR1 LNHDA, CDR2 SQIVND (reference sequence). Trimming pared 4 bases from V and 3 bases from J, leaving 18 bases between. This chain's CDR3 is CASSTLGAAQKETQYF. Written as DNA, the CDR3 is TGTGCCAGTAGTACCCTAGGAGCGGCCCAAAAAGAGACCCAGTACTTC.